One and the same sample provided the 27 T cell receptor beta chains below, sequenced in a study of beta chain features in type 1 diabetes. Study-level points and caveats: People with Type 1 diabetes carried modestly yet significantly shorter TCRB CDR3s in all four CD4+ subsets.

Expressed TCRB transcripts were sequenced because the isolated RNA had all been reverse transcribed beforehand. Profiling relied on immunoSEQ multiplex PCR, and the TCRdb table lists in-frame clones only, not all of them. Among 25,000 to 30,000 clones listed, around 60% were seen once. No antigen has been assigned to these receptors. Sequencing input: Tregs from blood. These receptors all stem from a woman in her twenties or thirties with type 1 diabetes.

DNA for the CDR3: TGTGCCAGCAGTGAATGGGGGACGGGGGGCAACATTCAGTACTTC. This encodes CASSEWGTGGNIQYF. The chain links TRBV25-1 to TRBJ2-4, with D perhaps matching TRBD2 (7 bases). The V end was cut by 1 base, the J end by 7 bases, with 14 bases between. The CDR3 sequence is 15 residues long. Germline CDR1 reads MGHDK; CDR2 reads SYGVNS.

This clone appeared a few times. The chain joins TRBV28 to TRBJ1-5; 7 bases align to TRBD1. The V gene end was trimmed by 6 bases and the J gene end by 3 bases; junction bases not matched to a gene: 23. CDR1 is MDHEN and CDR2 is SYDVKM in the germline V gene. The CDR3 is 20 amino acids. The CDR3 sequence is CASSLLKGALPYLFNQPQHF. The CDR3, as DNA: TGTGCCAGCAGCTTACTTAAGGGGGCACTTCCGTACCTGTTCAATCAGCCCCAGCATTTT.

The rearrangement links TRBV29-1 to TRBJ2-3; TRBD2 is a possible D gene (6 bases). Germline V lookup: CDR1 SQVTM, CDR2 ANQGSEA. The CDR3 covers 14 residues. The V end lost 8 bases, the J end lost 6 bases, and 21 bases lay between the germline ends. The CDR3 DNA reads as TGCAGCATCAAACCGGGACTCTCCCCCGATACGCAGTATTTT. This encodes CSIKPGLSPDTQYF.

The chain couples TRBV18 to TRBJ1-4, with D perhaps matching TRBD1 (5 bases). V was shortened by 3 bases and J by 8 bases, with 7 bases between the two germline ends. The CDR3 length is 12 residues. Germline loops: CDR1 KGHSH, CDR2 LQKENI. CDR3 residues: CASSPGQEKLFF. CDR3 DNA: TGTGCCAGCTCACCCGGACAAGAAAAACTGTTTTTT.

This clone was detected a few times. CDR3 DNA sequence: TGTGCCAGCGTGACAGGAGCGAACACTGAAGCTTTCTTT. Encoded protein: CASVTGANTEAFF. The chain uses TRBV21-1 and TRBJ1-1; TRBD1 is taken as the D call from the table, unchecked against the DNA. TRBV21-1 is a recognized pseudogene. This CDR3 region has 13 residues.

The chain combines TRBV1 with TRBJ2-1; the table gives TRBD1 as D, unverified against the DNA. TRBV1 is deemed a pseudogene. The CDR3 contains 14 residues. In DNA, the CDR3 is TGCACCAGCAGGCAATCCGAGACAGAGAGTGAGCAGTTCTTC. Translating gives CTSRQSETESEQFF.

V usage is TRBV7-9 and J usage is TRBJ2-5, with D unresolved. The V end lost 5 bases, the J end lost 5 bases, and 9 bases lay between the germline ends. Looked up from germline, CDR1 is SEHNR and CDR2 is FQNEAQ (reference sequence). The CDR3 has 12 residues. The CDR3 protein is CASSPLRETQYF. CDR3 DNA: TGTGCCAGCAGCCCCTTGAGGGAGACCCAGTACTTC.

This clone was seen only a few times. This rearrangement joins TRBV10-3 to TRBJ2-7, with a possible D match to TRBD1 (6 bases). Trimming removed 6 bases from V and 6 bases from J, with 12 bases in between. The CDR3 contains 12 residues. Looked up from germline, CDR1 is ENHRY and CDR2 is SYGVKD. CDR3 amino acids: CAISQGSGEQYF. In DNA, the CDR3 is TGTGCCATCAGCCAGGGGTCTGGCGAGCAGTACTTC.

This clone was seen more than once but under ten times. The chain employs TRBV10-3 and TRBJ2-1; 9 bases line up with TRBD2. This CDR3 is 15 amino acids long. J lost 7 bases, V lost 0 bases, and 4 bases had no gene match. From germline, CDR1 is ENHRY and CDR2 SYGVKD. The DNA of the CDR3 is TGTGCCATCAGTGAGTCGAATAGCGGGAGTAATGAGCAGTTCTTC. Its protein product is CAISESNSGSNEQFF.

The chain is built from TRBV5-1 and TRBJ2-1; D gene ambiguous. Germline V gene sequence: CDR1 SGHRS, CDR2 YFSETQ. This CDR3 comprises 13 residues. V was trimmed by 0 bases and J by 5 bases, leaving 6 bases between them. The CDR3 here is CASSLVSHNEQFF. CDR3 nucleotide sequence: TGCGCCAGCAGCTTGGTGAGCCACAATGAGCAGTTCTTC.

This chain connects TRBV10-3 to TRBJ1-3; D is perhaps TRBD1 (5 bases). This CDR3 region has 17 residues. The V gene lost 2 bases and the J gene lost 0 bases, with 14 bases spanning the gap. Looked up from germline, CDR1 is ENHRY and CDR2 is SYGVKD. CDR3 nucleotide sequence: TGTGCCATCAGTGAGCCTCCGGGACTGTCCTCTGGAAACACCATATATTTT. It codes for CAISEPPGLSSGNTIYF.

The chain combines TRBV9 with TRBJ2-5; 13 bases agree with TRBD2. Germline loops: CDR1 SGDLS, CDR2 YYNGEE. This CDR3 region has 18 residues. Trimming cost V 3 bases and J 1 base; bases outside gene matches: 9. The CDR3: CASSAKFWTSGGQETQYF. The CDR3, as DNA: TGTGCCAGCAGCGCCAAGTTTTGGACTAGCGGGGGCCAAGAGACCCAGTACTTC.

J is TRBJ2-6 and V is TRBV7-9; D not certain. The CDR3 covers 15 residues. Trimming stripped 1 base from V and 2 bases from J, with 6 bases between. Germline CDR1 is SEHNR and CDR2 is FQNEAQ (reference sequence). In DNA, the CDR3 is TGTGCCAGCAGCTTAGGTAGTGCTGGGGCCAACGTCCTGACTTTC. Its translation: CASSLGSAGANVLTF.

CDR3 amino acids: CASRVAPDYEQYF. The DNA of the CDR3 is TGCGCCAGCAGGGTAGCGCCTGACTACGAGCAGTACTTC. V gene TRBV5-1 combines with J gene TRBJ2-7; tentative D call: TRBD2 (5 bases). Germline V gene data show CDR1 as SGHRS and CDR2 as YFSETQ. V was clipped by 5 bases and J by 3 bases, with 12 bases between them. The CDR3 is 13 amino acids.

In nucleotides, the CDR3 is TGCGCCAGCAGCCCCGGGACTAGCGACACAGATACGCAGTATTTT. Amino acids: CASSPGTSDTDTQYF. The chain carries TRBV10-1 and TRBJ2-3; 10 nucleotides line up with TRBD2. In germline, CDR1 is WNHNN, CDR2 SYGVQD (reference sequence). V lost 6 bases and J lost 2; bases outside the gene matches: 5. The CDR3 is made up of 15 amino acids.

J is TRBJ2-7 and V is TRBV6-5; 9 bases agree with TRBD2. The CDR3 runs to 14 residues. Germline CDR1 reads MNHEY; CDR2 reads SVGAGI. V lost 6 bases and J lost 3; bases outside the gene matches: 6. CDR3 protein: CASSDGTSIYEQYF. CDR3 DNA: TGTGCCAGCAGCGACGGGACTAGCATCTACGAGCAGTACTTC.

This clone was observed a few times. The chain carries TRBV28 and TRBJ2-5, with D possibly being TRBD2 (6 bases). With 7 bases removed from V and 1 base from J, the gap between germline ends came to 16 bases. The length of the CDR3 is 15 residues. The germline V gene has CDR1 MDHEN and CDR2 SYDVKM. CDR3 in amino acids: CASNYGGTAQETQYF. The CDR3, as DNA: TGTGCCAGCAATTATGGCGGGACGGCCCAAGAGACCCAGTACTTC. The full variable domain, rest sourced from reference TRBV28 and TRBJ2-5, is DVKVTQSSRYLVKRTGEKVFLECVQDMDHENMFWYRQDPGLGLRLIYFSYDVKMKEKGDIPEGYSVSREKKERFSLILESASTNQTSMYLCASNYGGTAQETQYFGPGTRLLVL.

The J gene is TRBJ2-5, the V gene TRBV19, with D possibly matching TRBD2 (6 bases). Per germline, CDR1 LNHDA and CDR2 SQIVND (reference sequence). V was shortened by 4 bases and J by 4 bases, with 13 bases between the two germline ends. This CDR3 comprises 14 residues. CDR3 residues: CASSTGVGGETQYF. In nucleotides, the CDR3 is TGTGCCAGTAGTACGGGAGTGGGTGGAGAGACCCAGTACTTC.

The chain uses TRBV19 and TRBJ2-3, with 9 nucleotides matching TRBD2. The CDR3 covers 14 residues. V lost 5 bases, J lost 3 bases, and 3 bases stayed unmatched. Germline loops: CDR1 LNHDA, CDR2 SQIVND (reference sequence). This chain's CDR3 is CASSLAGSTDTQYF. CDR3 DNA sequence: TGTGCCAGTAGTCTAGCGGGATCGACAGATACGCAGTATTTT.

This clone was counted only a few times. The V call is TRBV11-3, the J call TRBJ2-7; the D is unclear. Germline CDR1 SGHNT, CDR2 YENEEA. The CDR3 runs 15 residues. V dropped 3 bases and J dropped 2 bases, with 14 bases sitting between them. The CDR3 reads CASSFQRVSPYEQYF. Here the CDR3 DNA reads TGTGCCAGCAGCTTCCAACGGGTGAGTCCCTACGAGCAGTACTTC.

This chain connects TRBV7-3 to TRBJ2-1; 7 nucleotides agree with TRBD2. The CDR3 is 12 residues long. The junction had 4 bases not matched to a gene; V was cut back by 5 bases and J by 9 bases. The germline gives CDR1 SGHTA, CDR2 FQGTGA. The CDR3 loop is CASSPPGGEQFF. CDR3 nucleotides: TGTGCCAGCAGCCCGCCGGGGGGTGAGCAGTTCTTC.

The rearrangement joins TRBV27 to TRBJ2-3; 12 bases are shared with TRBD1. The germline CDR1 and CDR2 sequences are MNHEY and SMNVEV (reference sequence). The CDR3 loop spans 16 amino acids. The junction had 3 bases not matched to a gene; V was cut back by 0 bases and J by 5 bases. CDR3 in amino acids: CASSLSGQGAIDTQYF. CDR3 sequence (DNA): TGTGCCAGCAGTTTATCGGGACAGGGGGCAATAGATACGCAGTATTTT.

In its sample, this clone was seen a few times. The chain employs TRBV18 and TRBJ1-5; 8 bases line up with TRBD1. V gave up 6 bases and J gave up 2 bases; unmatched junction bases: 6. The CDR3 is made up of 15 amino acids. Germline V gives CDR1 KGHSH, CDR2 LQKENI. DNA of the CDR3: TGTGCCAGCTCCACAACAGGGGGAGGCAATCAGCCCCAGCATTTT. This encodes CASSTTGGGNQPQHF.

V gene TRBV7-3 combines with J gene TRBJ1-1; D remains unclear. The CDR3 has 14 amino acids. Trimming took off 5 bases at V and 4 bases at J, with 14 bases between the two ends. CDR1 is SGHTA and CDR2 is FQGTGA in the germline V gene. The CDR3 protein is CASSPLSRGTEAFF. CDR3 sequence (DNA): TGTGCCAGCAGCCCTCTTTCCAGAGGCACTGAAGCTTTCTTT.

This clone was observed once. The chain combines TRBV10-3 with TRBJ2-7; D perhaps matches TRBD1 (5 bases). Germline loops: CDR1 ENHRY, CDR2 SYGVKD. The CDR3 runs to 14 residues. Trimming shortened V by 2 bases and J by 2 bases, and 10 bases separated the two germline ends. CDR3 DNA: TGTGCCATCAGTGAGGCAGGGTTTACCTACGAGCAGTACTTC. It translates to CAISEAGFTYEQYF.

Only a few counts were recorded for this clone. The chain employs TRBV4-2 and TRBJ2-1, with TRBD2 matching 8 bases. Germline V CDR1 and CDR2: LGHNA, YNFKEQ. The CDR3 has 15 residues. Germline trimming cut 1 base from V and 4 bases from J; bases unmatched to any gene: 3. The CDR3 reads CASSQGGTRYNEQFF. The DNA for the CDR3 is TGTGCCAGCAGCCAAGGGGGGACTAGGTACAATGAGCAGTTCTTC.

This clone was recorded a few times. The CDR3 DNA reads TGTGCCAGCAGCTTAGGATTTTTTATCGGGGGGAACACTGAAGCTTTCTTT. Amino acids: CASSLGFFIGGNTEAFF. This chain joins TRBV7-9 and TRBJ1-1, with D possibly matching TRBD1 (5 bases). V shed 1 base and J shed 1 base, with 16 bases lying between them. This CDR3 is 17 amino acids long. From germline, CDR1 is SEHNR and CDR2 FQNEAQ (reference sequence). Supplemented by reference TRBV7-9 and TRBJ1-1, the full variable domain reads DTGVSQNPRHKITKRGQNVTFRCDPISEHNRLYWYRQTLGQGPEFLTYFQNEAQLEKSRLLSDRFSAERPKGSFSTLEIQRTEQGDSAMYLCASSLGFFIGGNTEAFFGQGTRLTVV.